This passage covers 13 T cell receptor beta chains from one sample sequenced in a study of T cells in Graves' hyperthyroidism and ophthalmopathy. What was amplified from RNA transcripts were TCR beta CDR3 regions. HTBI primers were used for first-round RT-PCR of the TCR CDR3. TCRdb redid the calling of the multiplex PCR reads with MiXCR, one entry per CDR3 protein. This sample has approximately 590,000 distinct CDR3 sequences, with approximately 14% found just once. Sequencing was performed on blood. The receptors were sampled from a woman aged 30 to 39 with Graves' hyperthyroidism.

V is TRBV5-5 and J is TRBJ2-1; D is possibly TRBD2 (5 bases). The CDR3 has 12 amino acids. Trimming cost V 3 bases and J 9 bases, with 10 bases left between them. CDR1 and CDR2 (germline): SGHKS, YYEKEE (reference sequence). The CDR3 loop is CASSSRTFEQFF. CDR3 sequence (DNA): TGTGCCAGCAGCTCACGGACTTTTGAGCAGTTCTTC.

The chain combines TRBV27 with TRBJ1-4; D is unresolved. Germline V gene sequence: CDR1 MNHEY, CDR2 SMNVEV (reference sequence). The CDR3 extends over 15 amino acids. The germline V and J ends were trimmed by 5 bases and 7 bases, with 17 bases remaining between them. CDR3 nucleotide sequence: TGTGCCAGCAGTACTCTGGGAGACGCACGTGAAAAACTGTTTTTT. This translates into CASSTLGDAREKLFF. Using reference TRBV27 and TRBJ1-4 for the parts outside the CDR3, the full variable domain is EAQVTQNPRYLITVTGKKLTVTCSQNMNHEYMSWYRQDPGLGLRQIYYSMNVEVTDKGDVPEGYKVSRKEKRNFPLILESPSPNQTSLYFCASSTLGDAREKLFFGSGTQLSVL.

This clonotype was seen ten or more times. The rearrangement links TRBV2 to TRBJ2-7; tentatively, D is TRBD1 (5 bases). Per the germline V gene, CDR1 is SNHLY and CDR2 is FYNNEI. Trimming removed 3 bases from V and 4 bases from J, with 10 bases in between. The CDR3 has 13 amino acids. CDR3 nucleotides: TGTGCCAGCAGTGACAGGGCGAGGTACGAGCAGTACTTC. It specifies CASSDRARYEQYF.

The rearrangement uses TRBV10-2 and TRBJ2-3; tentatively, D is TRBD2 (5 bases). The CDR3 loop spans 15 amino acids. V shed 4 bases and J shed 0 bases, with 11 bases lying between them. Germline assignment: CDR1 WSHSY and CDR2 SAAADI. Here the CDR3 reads CASSGLGLSTDTQYF. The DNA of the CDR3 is TGCGCCAGCAGTGGACTCGGACTTAGCACAGATACGCAGTATTTT.

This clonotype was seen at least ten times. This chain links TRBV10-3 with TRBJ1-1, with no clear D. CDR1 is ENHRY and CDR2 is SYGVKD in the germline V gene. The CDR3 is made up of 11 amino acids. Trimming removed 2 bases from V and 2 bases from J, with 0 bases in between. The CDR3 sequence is CAISENTEAFF. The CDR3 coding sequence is TGTGCCATCAGTGAGAACACTGAAGCTTTCTTT.

The CDR3 nucleotides are TGTGCCACCAGTGATTTTAGGCGGGAGGCAGATACGCAGTATTTT. Translating gives CATSDFRREADTQYF. The chain recombines TRBV24-1 with TRBJ2-3; 8 nucleotides match TRBD2. Per the germline V gene, CDR1 is KGHDR and CDR2 is SFDVKD. V shed 1 base, J shed 4 bases, and the junction held 3 bases outside the gene matches. There are 15 residues in the CDR3.

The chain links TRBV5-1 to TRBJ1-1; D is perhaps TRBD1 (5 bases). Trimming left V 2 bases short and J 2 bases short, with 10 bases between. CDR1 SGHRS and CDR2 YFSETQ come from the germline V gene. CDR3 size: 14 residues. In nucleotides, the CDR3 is TGCGCCAGCAGCTTTAAGCAGGGTAACACTGAAGCTTTCTTT. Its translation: CASSFKQGNTEAFF.

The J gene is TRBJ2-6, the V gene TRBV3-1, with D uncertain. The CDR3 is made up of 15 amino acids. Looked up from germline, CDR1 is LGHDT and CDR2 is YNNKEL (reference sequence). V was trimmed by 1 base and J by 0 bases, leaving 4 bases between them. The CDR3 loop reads CASSQAFSGANVLTF. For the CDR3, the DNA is TGTGCCAGCAGCCAAGCCTTCTCTGGGGCCAACGTCCTGACTTTC.

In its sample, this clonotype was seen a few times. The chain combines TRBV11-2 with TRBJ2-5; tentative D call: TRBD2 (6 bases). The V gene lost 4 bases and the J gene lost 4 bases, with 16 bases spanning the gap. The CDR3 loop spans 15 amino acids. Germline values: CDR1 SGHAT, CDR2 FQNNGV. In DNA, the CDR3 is TGTGCCAGCAGCTCCCGAACGGGACTGGTAGAGACCCAGTACTTC. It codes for CASSSRTGLVETQYF.

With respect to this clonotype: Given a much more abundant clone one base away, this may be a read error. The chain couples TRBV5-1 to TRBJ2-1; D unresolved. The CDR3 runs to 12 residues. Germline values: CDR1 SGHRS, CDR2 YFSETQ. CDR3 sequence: CASSPYPNEQFF. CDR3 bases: TGTGCCAGCAGCCCTTACCCCAATGAGCAGTTCTTC. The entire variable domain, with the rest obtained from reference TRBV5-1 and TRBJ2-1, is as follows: KAGVTQTPRYLIKTRGQQVTLSCSPISGHRSVSWYQQTPGQGLQFLFEYFSETQRNKGNFPGRFSGRQFSNSRSEMNVSTLELGDSALYLCASSPYPNEQFFGPGTRLTVL.

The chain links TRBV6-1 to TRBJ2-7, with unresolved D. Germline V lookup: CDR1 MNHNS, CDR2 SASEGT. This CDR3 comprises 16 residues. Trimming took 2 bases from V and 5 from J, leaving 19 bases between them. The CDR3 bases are TGTGCCAGCAGTGAATCGCCCCTCCTCGCCAACGACGAGCAGTACTTC. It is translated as CASSESPLLANDEQYF.

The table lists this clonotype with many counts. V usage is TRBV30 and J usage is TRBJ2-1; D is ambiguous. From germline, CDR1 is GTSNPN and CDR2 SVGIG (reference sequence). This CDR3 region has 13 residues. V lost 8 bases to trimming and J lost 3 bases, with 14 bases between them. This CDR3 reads CAGTRVVYNEQFF. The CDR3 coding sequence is TGTGCCGGAACTCGAGTAGTCTACAATGAGCAGTTCTTC.

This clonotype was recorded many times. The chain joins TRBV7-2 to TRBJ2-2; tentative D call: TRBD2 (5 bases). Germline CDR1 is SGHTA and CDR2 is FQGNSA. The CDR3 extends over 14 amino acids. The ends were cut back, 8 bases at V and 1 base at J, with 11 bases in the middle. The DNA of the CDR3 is TGTGCCAGCCGGCCCAGCGGGAACACCGGGGAGCTGTTTTTT. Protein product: CASRPSGNTGELFF.